This TCR beta chain originates from a study of shared clonotypes between healthy human individuals. Study-level findings and limits: The rarefaction results pointed to incomplete sorted-subset sequencing despite large depth. Memory subsets generally showed smaller estimated richness than naive subsets did.

Germline-derived CDR1 and CDR2 are SGDLS and YYNGEE. The CDR3 contains 14 residues. The V end lost 4 bases, the J end lost 7 bases, and 14 bases lay between the germline ends. In regard to this clone: The antigen remains unidentified.

The method was immunoSEQ multiplex PCR; TCRdb's version includes in-frame clones alone and lacks a portion of them. The table records roughly 720,000 clones, roughly 87% of them present only once. The source of this sequence is a man younger than 30 in good health. Some clones in this sample may be carry-over from other donors' samples. Sequencing was done on a sample of memory CD8+ T cells from PBMCs. Regarding subset: CD45RO+ cells pooled with CCR7-negative TemRA cells. This rearrangement joins TRBV9 to TRBJ2-2, with D hard to call. In DNA form, the CDR3 reads TGTGCCAGCAGCCCCCGGCTCCAGAACGGGGAGCTGTTTTTT. Amino acid sequence: CASSPRLQNGELFF.